The 4 T cell receptor beta chains below come from one sample, sequenced in a study of T cells after yellow fever vaccination. TCRdb passed the 5' RACE reads through MiXCR, listing each CDR3 protein once. The data show 150,000 to 200,000 distinct CDR3 sequences, 9.5% to 11% seen once. Material: CD8+ T cells sorted from PBMCs, obtained 15 days after the yellow fever booster vaccination. Receptors were obtained from a man aged 18 to 30 who received the YFV17D yellow fever vaccine.

This clonotype was picked up many times. This chain links TRBV4-1 with TRBJ1-5; D gene unclear. This CDR3 has 14 amino acids. Germline CDR1 is MGHRA and CDR2 is YSYEKL. V gave up 0 bases and J gave up 10 bases, with 13 bases separating them. The CDR3 DNA sequence: TGCGCCAGCAGCCAAGACCACAGCCTCTCTCCCCAGCATTTT. Amino acid sequence: CASSQDHSLSPQHF.

This clonotype has just a few counts. The CDR3 DNA reads as TGTGCCAGCAGCCCGGGACCAGACTACAATGAGCAGTTCTTC. Amino acid sequence: CASSPGPDYNEQFF. The gene calls are TRBV7-3 and TRBJ2-1; D tentatively reads TRBD1 or TRBD2 (5 bases each). V lost 5 bases to trimming and J lost 3 bases, with 11 bases between them. The CDR3 has 14 residues. Germline CDR1 SGHTA, CDR2 FQGTGA.

This clonotype was picked up a small number of times. This chain uses TRBV6-2 or TRBV6-3 with TRBJ1-5, with D possibly matching TRBD1 (6 bases). This CDR3 has 14 amino acids. Trimming pared 4 bases from V and 1 base from J, leaving 8 bases between. From germline, CDR1 is MNHEY and CDR2 SVGEGT. This CDR3 is CASSWTVSNQPQHF. The DNA for the CDR3 is TGTGCCAGCAGTTGGACAGTGAGCAATCAGCCCCAGCATTTT.

The chain joins TRBV5-1 to TRBJ2-2; D call uncertain. There are 16 residues in the CDR3. V dropped 2 bases and J dropped 4 bases, with 15 bases sitting between them. Germline assignment: CDR1 SGHRS and CDR2 YFSETQ. DNA of the CDR3: TGCGCCAGCAGCTTTTTTCGGGCCGTTGGCACCGGGGAGCTGTTTTTT. It yields the protein CASSFFRAVGTGELFF.